This TCR beta chain derives from a study of beta chain features in type 1 diabetes. For the study at large: There were 107,917,701 sorted cells examined across all samples. Whole-study results and caveats: For patients and controls alike, PCR might favor shorter templates to the same degree. In comparison with healthy donors, patients had naive, central memory and Treg TCRB repertoires that appeared more similar. Shorter TCRB CDR3s, moderately but significantly so, were found in Type 1 diabetes patients in all four CD4+ subsets.

The whole isolated RNA underwent reverse transcription, so sequencing captured expressed TCRB transcripts. Libraries were prepared by immunoSEQ multiplex PCR; TCRdb keeps only in-frame clonotypes and omits some of them. The profile shows a few hundred thousand clones, roughly a tenth of them singletons. One heparinised draw of blood, averaging roughly 120 mL, came from each donor. Trimming stripped 2 bases from V and 2 bases from J, with 4 bases between. CDR3 length equals 12 residues. Germline V CDR1 and CDR2: SGHRS, YFSETQ. A note on this clone: Its antigen is undetermined.

The source is a man in his thirties or forties with type 1 diabetes. The sample consisted of central memory CD4+ T cells from blood. The rearrangement joins TRBV5-1 to TRBJ1-2; D remains unclear. CDR3 protein: CASSLGNYGYTF. CDR3 bases: TGCGCCAGCAGCTTAGGAAACTATGGCTACACCTTC.